Listed below are T cell receptor beta chains from one sample, sequenced in a study of identical twins. TCRdb processed the 5' RACE reads anew with MiXCR; each CDR3 protein has one entry. The sample yields roughly 710,000 distinct CDR3 sequences, around 6% seen once. The sequencing input was naive T cells sorted from blood. The source is a man younger than 35 in good health. The CDR3 runs from the conserved cysteine through the conserved F or W. The order of the fields is J gene, D gene, V gene, clone size, CDR3 DNA, CDR3 protein. A D gene is named only where the DNA matches it firmly. Expanded clones are given a class, and other clones once, few, many or no size at all.

>TRBJ2-7|-|TRBV20-1|-
TGCAGTGCTAGAAGGGCCCTCTCCTACGAGCAGTACTTC
CSARRALSYEQYF
>TRBJ2-1|-|TRBV20-1|few
TGCAGTGACCAGCTAGGGACTGTTGGCTCCTACAATGAGCAGTTCTTC
CSDQLGTVGSYNEQFF
>TRBJ1-3|-|TRBV7-9|-
TGTGCCAGCAGCCCGGTCCACTCTGGAAACACCATATATTTT
CASSPVHSGNTIYF
>TRBJ1-1|-|TRBV20-1|many
TGCAGTGCTAGTATGGGGGTGTCCACTGAAGCTTTCTTT
CSASMGVSTEAFF
>TRBJ2-1|TRBD2|TRBV7-2|few
TGTGCCAGCAGCTTAGGGCTGCGGGAGGACTCCTACAATGAGCAGTTCTTC
CASSLGLREDSYNEQFF
>TRBJ2-3|-|TRBV9|few
TGTGCCAGCAGCGAGCCCCGGAACCCGCAGTATTTT
CASSEPRNPQYF
>TRBJ2-5|-|TRBV15|-
TGTGCCACCAGCAGAGGACGGCCCTTTCAAGAGACCCAGTACTTC
CATSRGRPFQETQYF
>TRBJ2-1|-|TRBV12-3/TRBV12-4|few
TGTGCCAGCACCCAGCGGGTTGTCAATGAGCAGTTCTTC
CASTQRVVNEQFF
>TRBJ2-7|-|TRBV20-1|many
TGCAGTGCTAGACCGGTACAGATCGCCTACGAGCAGTACTTC
CSARPVQIAYEQYF
>TRBJ2-3|-|TRBV10-3|many
TGTGCCATCAGTGCACGGGAGCAGGGCACAGATACGCAGTATTTT
CAISAREQGTDTQYF
>TRBJ1-1|-|TRBV5-1|many
TGCGCCAGCAGCTTGGGACAGCAAGCTTTGAACACTGAAGCTTTCTTT
CASSLGQQALNTEAFF
>TRBJ1-5|-|TRBV14|many
TGTGCCAGCAGCCTCAGGACAGAAAATCAGCCCCAGCATTTT
CASSLRTENQPQHF
>TRBJ2-5|-|TRBV6-1|many
TGTGCCAGCAGAAGGACGGAGTACCAAGAGACCCAGTACTTC
CASRRTEYQETQYF
>TRBJ2-7|TRBD1|TRBV7-9|-
TGTGCCAGCAGCTTCAGGGGGTCTCCCTACGAGCAGTACTTC
CASSFRGSPYEQYF
>TRBJ2-3|-|TRBV11-1|-
TGTGCCAGAACTACAGGGTTCACAGATACGCAGTATTTT
CARTTGFTDTQYF
>TRBJ1-2|TRBD1|TRBV12-3/TRBV12-4|many
TGTGCCAGCAGTTTTCAGACAGGGATCTATGGCTACACCTTC
CASSFQTGIYGYTF
>TRBJ2-3|-|TRBV5-1|many
TGCGCCAGCAGCTTATACTCCACAGATACGCAGTATTTT
CASSLYSTDTQYF
>TRBJ1-2|-|TRBV29-1|many
TGCAGCGTTTTTGAGGGCTACACCTTC
CSVFEGYTF
>TRBJ1-5|-|TRBV4-1|many
TGCGCCAGCAGCCAAGTCGTAGGACTCGATCAGCCCCAGCATTTT
CASSQVVGLDQPQHF
>TRBJ2-3|TRBD1|TRBV29-1|many
TGCAGCGTCGGAGAGACAGGGGGACATACGCAGTATTTT
CSVGETGGHTQYF
>TRBJ2-1|TRBD2|TRBV12-3/TRBV12-4|many
TGTGCCAGCAGTTTGCCGCGGGGGCTAGCGGGAGGACCCAACAATGAGCAGTTCTTC
CASSLPRGLAGGPNNEQFF
>TRBJ1-2|-|TRBV12-3/TRBV12-4|many
TGTGCCAGCAGTTGGGTCGAAGGGGACTTTTATGGCTACACCTTC
CASSWVEGDFYGYTF
>TRBJ2-4|TRBD1|TRBV28|many
TGTGCCAGCAGTCCCGTGGACAGGCTAGCCAAAAACATTCAGTACTTC
CASSPVDRLAKNIQYF
>TRBJ2-1|-|TRBV12-3/TRBV12-4|many
TGTGCCAGCAGTTCTCTCCATGAGCAGTTCTTC
CASSSLHEQFF
>TRBJ2-2|TRBD2|TRBV29-1|many
TGCAGCGGGGGCCCAGCGGGAGTTACCGGGGAGCTGTTTTTT
CSGGPAGVTGELFF
>TRBJ2-3|-|TRBV6-5|-
TGTGCCAGCAGTTACACGCGGGGCACAGATACGCAGTATTTT
CASSYTRGTDTQYF
>TRBJ1-5|TRBD1|TRBV29-1|many
TGCAGCGTTGGGGCAGGGGGCACTCAGCCCCAGCATTTT
CSVGAGGTQPQHF
>TRBJ2-3|-|TRBV5-1|-
TGCGCCAGCAGCTCGCTGGGGGGGCAGGCAGATACGCAGTATTTT
CASSSLGGQADTQYF
>TRBJ2-2|-|TRBV27|many
TGTGCCAGCAGTCCGTTAGGCGGGGAGCTGTTTTTT
CASSPLGGELFF
>TRBJ2-1|TRBD2|TRBV29-1|few
TGCAGCGTTGGCGGGAGGGCTTCTCTGAAGTACAATGAGCAGTTCTTC
CSVGGRASLKYNEQFF
>TRBJ2-3|-|TRBV11-2|-
TGTGCCAGCAGCCCGTGGAGGGGAGAGGATACGCAGTATTTT
CASSPWRGEDTQYF
>TRBJ2-1|TRBD1|TRBV11-2|many
TGTGCCAGCAGCTTAGCGGGACAGGAGTTCTTC
CASSLAGQEFF
>TRBJ2-2|-|TRBV5-1|many
TGTGCCAGCAGCTCTAGGGACACCGGGGAGCTGTTTTTT
CASSSRDTGELFF
>TRBJ1-5|-|TRBV19|few
TGTGCCAGTAGTCCCCTGCGAAACAATCAGCCCCAGCATTTT
CASSPLRNNQPQHF
>TRBJ2-1|TRBD2|TRBV14|-
TGTGCCTGTTGGGGCGGGAGTCGTAACAATGAGCAGTTCTTC
CACWGGSRNNEQFF